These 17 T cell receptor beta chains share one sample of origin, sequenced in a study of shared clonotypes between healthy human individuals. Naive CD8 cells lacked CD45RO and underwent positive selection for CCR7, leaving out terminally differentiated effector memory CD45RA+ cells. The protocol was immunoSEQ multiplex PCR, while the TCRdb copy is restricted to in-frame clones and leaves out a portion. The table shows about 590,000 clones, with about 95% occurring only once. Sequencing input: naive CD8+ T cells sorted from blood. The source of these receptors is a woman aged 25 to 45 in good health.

The CDR3 bases are TGCAGCGTTGAAGATAGGTTGAGGGTTGGCTATGGCTACACCTTC. It yields the protein CSVEDRLRVGYGYTF. The genes are TRBV29-1 and TRBJ1-2; no firm D call. V was pared by 0 bases and J by 4 bases, with 15 bases between. Germline V gene sequence: CDR1 SQVTM, CDR2 ANQGSEA. This CDR3 contains 15 residues.

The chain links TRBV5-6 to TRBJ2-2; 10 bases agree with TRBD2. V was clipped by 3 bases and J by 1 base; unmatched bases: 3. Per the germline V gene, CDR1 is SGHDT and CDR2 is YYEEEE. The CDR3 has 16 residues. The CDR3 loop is CASSYGLAVNTGELFF. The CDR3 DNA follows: TGTGCCAGCAGCTACGGACTAGCGGTGAACACCGGGGAGCTGTTTTTT. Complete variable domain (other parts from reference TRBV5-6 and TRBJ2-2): DAGVTQSPTHLIKTRGQQVTLRCSPKSGHDTVSWYQQALGQGPQFIFQYYEEEERQRGNFPDRFSGHQFPNYSSELNVNALLLGDSALYLCASSYGLAVNTGELFFGEGSRLTVL.

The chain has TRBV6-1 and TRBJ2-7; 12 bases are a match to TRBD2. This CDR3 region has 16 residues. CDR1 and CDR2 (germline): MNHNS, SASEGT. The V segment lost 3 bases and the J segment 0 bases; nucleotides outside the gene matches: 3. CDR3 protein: CASSDGLAGSSYEQYF. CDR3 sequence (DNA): TGTGCCAGCAGTGACGGACTAGCGGGATCCTCCTACGAGCAGTACTTC.

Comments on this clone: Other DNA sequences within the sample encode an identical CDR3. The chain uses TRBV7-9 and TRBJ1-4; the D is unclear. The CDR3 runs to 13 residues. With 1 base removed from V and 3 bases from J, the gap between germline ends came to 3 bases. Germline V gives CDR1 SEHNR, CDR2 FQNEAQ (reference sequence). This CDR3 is CASSLGPNEKLFF. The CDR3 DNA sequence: TGTGCCAGCAGCTTAGGACCTAATGAAAAACTGTTTTTT.

The CDR3 loop is CASSLPGTLDGFSYNEQFF. CDR3 DNA: TGTGCCAGCAGCTTACCCGGGACTCTCGATGGGTTTTCCTACAATGAGCAGTTCTTC. This chain connects TRBV7-9 to TRBJ2-1, with TRBD2 as a possible D gene (6 bases). Trimming stripped 2 bases from V and 1 base from J, with 21 bases between. CDR1 is SEHNR, CDR2 FQNEAQ, per germline (reference sequence). The CDR3 sequence is 19 residues long.

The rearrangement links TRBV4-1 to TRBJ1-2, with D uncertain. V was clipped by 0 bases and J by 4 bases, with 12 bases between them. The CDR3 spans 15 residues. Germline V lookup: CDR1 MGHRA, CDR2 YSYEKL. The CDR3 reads CASSQEHSFSYGYTF. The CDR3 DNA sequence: TGCGCCAGCAGCCAAGAGCACAGCTTCTCCTATGGCTACACCTTC.

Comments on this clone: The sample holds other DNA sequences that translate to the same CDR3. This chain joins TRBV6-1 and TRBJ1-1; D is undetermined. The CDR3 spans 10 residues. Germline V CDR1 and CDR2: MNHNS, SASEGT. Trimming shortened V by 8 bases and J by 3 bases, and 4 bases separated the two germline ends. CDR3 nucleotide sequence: TGTGCCAGCTCTGACACTGAAGCTTTCTTT. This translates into CASSDTEAFF.

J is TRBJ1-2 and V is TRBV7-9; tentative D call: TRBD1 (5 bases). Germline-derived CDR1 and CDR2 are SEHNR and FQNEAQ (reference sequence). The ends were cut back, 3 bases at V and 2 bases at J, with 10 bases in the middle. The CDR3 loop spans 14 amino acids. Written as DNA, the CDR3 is TGTGCCAGCAGCTTTACCCGGGACAACTATGGCTACACCTTC. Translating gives CASSFTRDNYGYTF.

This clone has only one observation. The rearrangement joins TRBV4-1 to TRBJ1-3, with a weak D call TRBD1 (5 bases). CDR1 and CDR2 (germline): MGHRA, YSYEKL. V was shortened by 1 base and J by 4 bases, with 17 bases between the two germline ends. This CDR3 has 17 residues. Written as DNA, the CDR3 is TGCGCCAGCAGCCAAGCCTCGGGGGGGAGAATAGGAAACACCATATATTTT. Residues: CASSQASGGRIGNTIYF.

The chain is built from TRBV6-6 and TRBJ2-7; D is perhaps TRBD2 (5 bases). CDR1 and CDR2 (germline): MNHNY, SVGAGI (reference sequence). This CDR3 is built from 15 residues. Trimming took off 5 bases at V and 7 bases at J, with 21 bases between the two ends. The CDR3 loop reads CASSDQPAAGVEQYF. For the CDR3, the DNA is TGTGCCAGCAGTGATCAACCGGCGGCCGGGGTTGAGCAGTACTTC.

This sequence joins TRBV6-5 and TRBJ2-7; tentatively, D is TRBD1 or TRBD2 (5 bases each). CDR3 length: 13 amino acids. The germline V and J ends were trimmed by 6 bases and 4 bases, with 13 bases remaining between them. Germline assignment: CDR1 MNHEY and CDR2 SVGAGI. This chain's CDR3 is CASSSSGPYEQYF. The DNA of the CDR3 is TGTGCCAGCAGCTCCTCGGGGCCTTACGAGCAGTACTTC.

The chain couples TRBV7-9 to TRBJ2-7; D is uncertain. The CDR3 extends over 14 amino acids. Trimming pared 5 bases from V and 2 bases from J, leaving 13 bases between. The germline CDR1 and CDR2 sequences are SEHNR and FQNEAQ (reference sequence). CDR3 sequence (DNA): TGTGCCAGCAGCCCCCCGCTCACTCCCTACGAGCAGTACTTC. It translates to CASSPPLTPYEQYF.

CDR3 amino acids: CASRTAPGDSYEQYF. The CDR3 DNA sequence: TGTGCCAGCCGTACGGCGCCGGGGGATTCCTACGAGCAGTACTTC. This chain uses TRBV6-6 with TRBJ2-7, with D possibly TRBD2 on 6 matching bases. CDR1 is MNHNY and CDR2 is SVGAGI in the germline V gene (reference sequence). This CDR3 comprises 15 residues. Trimming removed 8 bases from V and 1 base from J, with 18 bases in between.

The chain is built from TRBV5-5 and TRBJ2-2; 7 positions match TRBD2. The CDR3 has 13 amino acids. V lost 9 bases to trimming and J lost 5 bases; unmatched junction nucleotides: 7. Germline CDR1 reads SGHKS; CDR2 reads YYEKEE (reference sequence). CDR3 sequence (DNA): TGTGCCACCCTTGGGGGACTAACCGGGGAGCTGTTTTTT. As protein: CATLGGLTGELFF.

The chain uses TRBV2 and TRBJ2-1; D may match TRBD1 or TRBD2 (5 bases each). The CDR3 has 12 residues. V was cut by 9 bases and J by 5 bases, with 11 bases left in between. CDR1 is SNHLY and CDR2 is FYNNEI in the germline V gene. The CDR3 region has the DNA TGTGCCAGGGGACGGAGAAACAATGAGCAGTTCTTC. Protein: CARGRRNNEQFF.

The CDR3 sequence: CARPGEDQPQHF. CDR3 DNA sequence: TGTGCCCGTCCGGGGGAGGATCAGCCCCAGCATTTT. The chain combines TRBV30 with TRBJ1-5; perhaps TRBD1 as D (5 bases). The germline gives CDR1 GTSNPN, CDR2 SVGIG (reference sequence). The CDR3 contains 12 residues. V lost 8 bases and J 5 bases, leaving 13 bases between the germline ends.

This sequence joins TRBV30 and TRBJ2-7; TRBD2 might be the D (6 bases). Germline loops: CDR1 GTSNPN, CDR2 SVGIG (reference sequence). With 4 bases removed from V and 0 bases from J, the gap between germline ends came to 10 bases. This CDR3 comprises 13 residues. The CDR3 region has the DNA TGTGCCTGGATGGGGGGATTCTCCTACGAGCAGTACTTC. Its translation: CAWMGGFSYEQYF.